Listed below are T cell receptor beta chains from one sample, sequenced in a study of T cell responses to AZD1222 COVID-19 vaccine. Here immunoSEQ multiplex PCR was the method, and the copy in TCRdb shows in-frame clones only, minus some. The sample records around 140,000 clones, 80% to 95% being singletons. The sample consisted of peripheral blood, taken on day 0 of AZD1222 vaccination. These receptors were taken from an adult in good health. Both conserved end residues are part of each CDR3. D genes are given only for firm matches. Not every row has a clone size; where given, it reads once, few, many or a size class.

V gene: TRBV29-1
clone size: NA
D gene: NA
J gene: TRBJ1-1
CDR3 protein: CSVGQGATEAFF
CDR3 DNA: TGCAGCGTTGGGCAGGGAGCAACTGAAGCTTTCTTT

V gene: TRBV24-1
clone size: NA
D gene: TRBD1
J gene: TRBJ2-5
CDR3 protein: CATSDPGTGGEETQYF
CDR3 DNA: TGTGCCACCAGTGATCCCGGGACAGGGGGGGAAGAGACCCAGTACTTC

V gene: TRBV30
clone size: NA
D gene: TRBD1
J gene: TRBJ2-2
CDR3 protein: CAWSFMDRGRDTGELFF
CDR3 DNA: TGTGCCTGGAGTTTCATGGACAGGGGTAGGGACACCGGGGAGCTGTTTTTT

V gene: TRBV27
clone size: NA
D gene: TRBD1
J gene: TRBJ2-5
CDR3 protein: CASSEGARMETQYF
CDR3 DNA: TGTGCCAGCAGTGAGGGGGCGCGCATGGAGACCCAGTACTTC

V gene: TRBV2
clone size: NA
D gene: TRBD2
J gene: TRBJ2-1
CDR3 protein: CASTGLSGRVRQFF
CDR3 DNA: TGTGCCAGTACCGGGCTCTCCGGGAGGGTCAGGCAGTTCTTC

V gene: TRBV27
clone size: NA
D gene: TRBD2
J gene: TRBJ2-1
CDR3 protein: CASSPIAGVSNEQFF
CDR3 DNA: TGTGCCAGCAGTCCCATCGCGGGAGTTTCCAATGAGCAGTTCTTC

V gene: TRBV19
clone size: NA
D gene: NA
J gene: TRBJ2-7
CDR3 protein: CASSMGSGYQGSNEQYF
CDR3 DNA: TGTGCCAGTAGTATGGGGTCTGGGTACCAGGGGAGTAACGAGCAGTACTTC

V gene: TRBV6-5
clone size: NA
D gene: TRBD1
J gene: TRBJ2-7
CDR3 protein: CASSRGQGNYEQYF
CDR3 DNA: TGTGCCAGCAGTCGGGGACAGGGTAACTACGAGCAGTACTTC

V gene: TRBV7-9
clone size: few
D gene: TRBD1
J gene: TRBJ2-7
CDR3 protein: CASSPGTAVYEQYF
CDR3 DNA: TGTGCCAGCAGCCCGGGGACAGCCGTCTACGAGCAGTACTTC

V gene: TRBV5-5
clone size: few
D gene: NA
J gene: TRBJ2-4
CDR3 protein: CASSLVGGKNIQYF
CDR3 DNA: TGTGCCAGCAGCTTGGTTGGTGGCAAAAACATTCAGTACTTC

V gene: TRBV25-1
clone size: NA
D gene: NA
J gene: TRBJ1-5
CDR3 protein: CASSPWDGLNQPQHF
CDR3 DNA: TGTGCCAGCAGTCCCTGGGACGGACTAAATCAGCCCCAGCATTTT

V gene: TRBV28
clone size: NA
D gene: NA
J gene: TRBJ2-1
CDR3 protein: CASSTSRFEQFF
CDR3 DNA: TGTGCCAGCAGTACTAGCCGATTTGAGCAGTTCTTC

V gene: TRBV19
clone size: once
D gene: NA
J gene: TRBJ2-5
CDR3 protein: CASSIGTGPQETQYF
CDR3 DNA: TGTGCCAGTAGTATAGGAACGGGACCCCAAGAGACCCAGTACTTC

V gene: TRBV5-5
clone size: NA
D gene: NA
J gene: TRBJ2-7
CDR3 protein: CASSLSVSGEQYF
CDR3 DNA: TGTGCCAGCAGCTTGTCCGTTTCCGGGGAGCAGTACTTC

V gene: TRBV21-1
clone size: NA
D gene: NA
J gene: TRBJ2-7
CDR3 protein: CASSKEEKDRGGDREYEQYF
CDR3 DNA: TGTGCCAGCAGCAAAGAGGAAAAAGACAGGGGAGGGGACCGTGAGTACGAGCAGTACTTC

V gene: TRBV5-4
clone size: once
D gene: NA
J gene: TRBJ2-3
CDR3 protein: CASSPAPREYGDTQYF
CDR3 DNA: TGTGCCAGCAGCCCCGCGCCCCGGGAGTACGGCGATACGCAGTATTTT

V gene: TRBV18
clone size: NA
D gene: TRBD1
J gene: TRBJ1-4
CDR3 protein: CASSPSGPGGEKLFF
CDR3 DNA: TGTGCCAGCTCACCATCCGGGCCAGGGGGTGAAAAACTGTTTTTT

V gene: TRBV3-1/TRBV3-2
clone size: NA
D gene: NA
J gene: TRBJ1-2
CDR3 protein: CASSQMGEPPDYGYTF
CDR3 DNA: TGTGCCAGCAGCCAAATGGGGGAGCCACCAGACTATGGCTACACCTTC

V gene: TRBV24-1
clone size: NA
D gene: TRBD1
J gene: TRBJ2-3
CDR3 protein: CATSDGRTGSTDTQYF
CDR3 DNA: TGTGCCACCAGTGATGGTCGGACAGGGAGCACAGATACGCAGTATTTT

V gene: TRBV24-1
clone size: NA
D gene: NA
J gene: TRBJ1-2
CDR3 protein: CATSEPGHRYGYTF
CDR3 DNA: TGTGCCACCAGTGAGCCGGGCCACCGTTATGGCTACACCTTC

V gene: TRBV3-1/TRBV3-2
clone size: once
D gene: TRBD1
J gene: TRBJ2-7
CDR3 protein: CASSLYRGNEQYF
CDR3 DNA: TGTGCCAGCAGCCTATACAGGGGGAACGAGCAGTACTTC

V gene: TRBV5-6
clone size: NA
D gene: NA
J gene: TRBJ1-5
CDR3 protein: CASSLGSYSNQPQHF
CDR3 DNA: TGTGCCAGCAGCCTAGGCAGTTATAGCAATCAGCCCCAGCATTTT

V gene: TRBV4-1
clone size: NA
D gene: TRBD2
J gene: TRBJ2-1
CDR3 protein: CASSQGPGGFRNNEQFF
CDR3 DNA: TGCGCCAGCAGCCAAGGACCGGGAGGGTTTAGAAACAATGAGCAGTTCTTC

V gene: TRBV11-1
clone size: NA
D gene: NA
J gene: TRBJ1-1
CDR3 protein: CASSSLLGQMNTEAFF
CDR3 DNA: TGTGCCAGCAGCTCCCTCCTGGGCCAGATGAACACTGAAGCTTTCTTT

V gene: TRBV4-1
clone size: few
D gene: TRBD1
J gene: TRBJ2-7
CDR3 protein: CASSQTTGYYEQYF
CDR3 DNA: TGCGCCAGCAGCCAGACGACAGGGTACTACGAGCAGTACTTC

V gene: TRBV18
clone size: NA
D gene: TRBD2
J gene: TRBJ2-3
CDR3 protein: CASSPGTSERPFTSTDTQYF
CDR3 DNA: TGTGCCAGCTCACCAGGGACTAGCGAGCGACCCTTTACTAGCACAGATACGCAGTATTTT

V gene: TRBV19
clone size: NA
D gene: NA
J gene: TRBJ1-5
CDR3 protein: CASKGNNQPQHF
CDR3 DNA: TGTGCCAGTAAGGGGAACAATCAGCCCCAGCATTTT

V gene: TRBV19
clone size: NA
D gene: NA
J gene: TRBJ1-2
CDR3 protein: CASSIEQFGYTF
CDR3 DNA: TGTGCCAGTAGTATAGAGCAGTTTGGCTACACCTTC

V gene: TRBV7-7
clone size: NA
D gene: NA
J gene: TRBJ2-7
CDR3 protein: CASSPKGLSAYEQYF
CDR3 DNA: TGTGCCAGCAGCCCCAAGGGGCTATCAGCCTACGAGCAGTACTTC

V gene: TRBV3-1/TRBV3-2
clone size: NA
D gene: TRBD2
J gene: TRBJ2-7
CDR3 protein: CASSQRGLGEGTNKYF
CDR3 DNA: TGTGCCAGCAGCCAGAGGGGACTAGGTGAGGGGACTAATAAGTACTTC

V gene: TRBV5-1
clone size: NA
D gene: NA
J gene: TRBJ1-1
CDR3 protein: CASSLDVVGDTEAFF
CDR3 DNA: TGCGCCAGCAGCTTGGATGTGGTAGGGGACACTGAAGCTTTCTTT

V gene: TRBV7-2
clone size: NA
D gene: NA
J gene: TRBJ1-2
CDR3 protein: CASNPNRENYGYTF
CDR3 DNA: TGTGCCAGCAACCCAAACCGGGAAAACTATGGCTACACCTTC

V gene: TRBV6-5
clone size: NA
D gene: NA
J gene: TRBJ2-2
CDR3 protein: CASSYWRERFDGELFF
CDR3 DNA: TGTGCCAGCAGTTACTGGCGGGAAAGGTTTGACGGGGAGCTGTTTTTT

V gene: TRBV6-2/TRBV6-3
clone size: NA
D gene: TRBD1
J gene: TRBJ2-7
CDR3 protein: CASSWTGAPYEQYF
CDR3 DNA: TGTGCCAGCAGTTGGACAGGTGCGCCCTACGAGCAGTACTTC

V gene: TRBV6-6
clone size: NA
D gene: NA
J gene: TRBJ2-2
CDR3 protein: CASSYGDGNTGELFF
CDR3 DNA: TGTGCCAGCAGTTACGGGGACGGGAACACCGGGGAGCTGTTTTTT

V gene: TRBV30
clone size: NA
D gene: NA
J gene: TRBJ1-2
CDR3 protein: CAWSVGQASYTF
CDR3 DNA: TGTGCCTGGAGTGTAGGTCAGGCCAGCTACACCTTC

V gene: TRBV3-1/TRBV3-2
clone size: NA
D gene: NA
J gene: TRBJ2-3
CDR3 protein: CASSPPTAARTDTQYF
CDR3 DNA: TGTGCCAGCAGCCCCCCCACCGCGGCTAGAACAGATACGCAGTATTTT

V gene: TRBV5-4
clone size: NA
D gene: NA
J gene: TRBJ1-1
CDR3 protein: CASSSRSNTEAFF
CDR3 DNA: TGTGCCAGCAGTTCCAGGTCGAACACTGAAGCTTTCTTT

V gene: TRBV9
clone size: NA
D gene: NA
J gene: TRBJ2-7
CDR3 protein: CASSVGPAGTVGNYEQYF
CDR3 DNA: TGTGCCAGCAGCGTAGGACCGGCAGGCACGGTGGGGAACTACGAGCAGTACTTC

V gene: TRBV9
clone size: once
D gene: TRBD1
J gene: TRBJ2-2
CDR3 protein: CASGQDPNTGELFF
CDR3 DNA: TGTGCCAGCGGACAGGACCCGAACACCGGGGAGCTGTTTTTT

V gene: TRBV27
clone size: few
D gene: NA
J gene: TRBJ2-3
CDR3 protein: CASSFSPLIGGHTQYF
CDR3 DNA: TGTGCCAGCAGTTTTTCCCCCCTGATCGGGGGTCATACGCAGTATTTT

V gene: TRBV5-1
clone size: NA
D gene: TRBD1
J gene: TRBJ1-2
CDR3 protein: CASSPRTGLYGYTF
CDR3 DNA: TGCGCCAGCAGCCCTAGGACAGGACTCTATGGCTACACCTTC

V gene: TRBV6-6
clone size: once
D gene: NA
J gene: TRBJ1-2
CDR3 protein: CASSWRERYGYTF
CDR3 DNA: TGTGCCAGCAGTTGGAGGGAGCGTTATGGCTACACCTTC

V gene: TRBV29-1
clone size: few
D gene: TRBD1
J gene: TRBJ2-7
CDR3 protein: CSAFRTGGEQYF
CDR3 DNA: TGCAGCGCCTTCCGGACAGGGGGCGAGCAGTACTTC

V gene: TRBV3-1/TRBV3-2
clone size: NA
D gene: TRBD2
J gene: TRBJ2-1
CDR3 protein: CASSLLSGRAPGEQFF
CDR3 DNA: TGTGCCAGCAGCCTGCTAAGCGGGAGGGCCCCCGGTGAGCAGTTCTTC

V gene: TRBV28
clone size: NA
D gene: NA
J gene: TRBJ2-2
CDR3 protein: CASSVPSRGTGELFF
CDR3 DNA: TGTGCCAGCAGTGTCCCCTCGCGGGGAACCGGGGAGCTGTTTTTT

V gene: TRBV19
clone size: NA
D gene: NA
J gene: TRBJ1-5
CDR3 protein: CASSTSGVSNQPQHF
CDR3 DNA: TGTGCCAGTAGTACTTCCGGGGTTAGCAATCAGCCCCAGCATTTT

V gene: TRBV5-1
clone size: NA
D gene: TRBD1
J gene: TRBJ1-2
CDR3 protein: CASSFQGRGYGYTF
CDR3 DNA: TGCGCCAGCAGCTTCCAGGGCAGGGGGTATGGCTACACCTTC